These 10 T cell receptor beta chains were all obtained from the same sample, sequenced in a study of cytomegalovirus exposure and HLA in healthy donors. 60 Vbeta and 13 Jbeta primers were used in PCR. The data were produced by immunoSEQ multiplex PCR, yet TCRdb's version contains in-frame clones alone and is incomplete. Listed are tens of thousands of clones; 8% to 10% falls within the top ten. Sample: PBMCs. Receptors originate from a male donor in good health and CMV-seronegative.

The V and J genes are TRBV30 and TRBJ1-5, with D possibly TRBD1 on 5 matching bases. The V end lost 0 bases, the J end lost 0 bases, and 6 bases lay between the germline ends. The CDR3 consists of 14 residues. CDR1 GTSNPN and CDR2 SVGIG come from the germline V gene (reference sequence). This CDR3 is CAWSVGVSNQPQHF. CDR3 nucleotides: TGTGCCTGGAGTGTAGGGGTTAGCAATCAGCCCCAGCATTTT.

This CDR3 is CASSFDRVASPLHF. In DNA, the CDR3 is TGTGCCAGCAGTTTCGACAGGGTGGCTTCACCCCTCCACTTT. The gene calls are TRBV28 and TRBJ1-6; 7 bases fit TRBD1. The CDR3 is 14 amino acids. Germline CDR1 and CDR2: MDHEN and SYDVKM. Trimming at V came to 3 bases and at J to 9 bases, leaving 5 bases not matched to a gene.

The chain couples TRBV30 to TRBJ2-7; D is possibly TRBD2 (7 bases). The germline CDR1 and CDR2 sequences are GTSNPN and SVGIG (reference sequence). V was clipped by 3 bases and J by 0 bases, with 24 bases between them. The CDR3 is 18 amino acids. As DNA, the CDR3 is TGTGCCTGGAGCCCTTGGGAGGGGGGCCAGGGGTACTCCTACGAGCAGTACTTC. This codes for CAWSPWEGGQGYSYEQYF.

The genes are TRBV6-5 and TRBJ2-1, with TRBD2 identical over 12 bases. Losses at the gene ends were 2 bases for V and 6 bases for J; bases not matched to a gene: 5. Germline values: CDR1 MNHEY, CDR2 SVGAGI. This CDR3 is 16 amino acids long. The CDR3 DNA is TGTGCCAGCAGTTACCTGACTAGCGGGAGAGGCAATGAGCAGTTCTTC. This sequence encodes CASSYLTSGRGNEQFF.

The rearrangement links TRBV19 to TRBJ2-5; unclear D gene. V was clipped by 4 bases and J by 7 bases, with 7 bases between them. The CDR3 covers 11 residues. CDR1 and CDR2 from the germline V gene are LNHDA and SQIVND (reference sequence). The CDR3 region is CASSNYLTQYF. CDR3 coding DNA: TGTGCCAGTAGTAACTATTTGACCCAGTACTTC.

V usage is TRBV15 and J usage is TRBJ1-5; 8 positions match TRBD1. The V gene's germline CDR1 is LNHNV and CDR2 YYDKDF (reference sequence). V gave up 5 bases and J gave up 5 bases; unmatched junction bases: 5. CDR3 length: 14 residues. The CDR3 coding sequence is TGTGCCACCAGCGAGACAGGGGCCCATCAGCCCCAGCATTTT. Its protein product is CATSETGAHQPQHF.

The rearrangement uses TRBV4-1 and TRBJ1-1; the D is unclear. The V end was cut by 4 bases, the J end by 4 bases, with 10 bases between. There are 13 residues in the CDR3. In germline, CDR1 is MGHRA, CDR2 YSYEKL. This chain's CDR3 is CASSPGGGTEAFF. The CDR3 nucleotides read TGCGCCAGCAGCCCCGGAGGCGGCACTGAAGCTTTCTTT.

The V and J genes are TRBV15 and TRBJ2-7; maybe TRBD1 (6 bases). CDR3 length equals 16 residues. The germline gives CDR1 LNHNV, CDR2 YYDKDF (reference sequence). With 0 bases removed from V and 7 bases from J, the gap between germline ends came to 19 bases. In DNA form, the CDR3 reads TGTGCCACCAGCAGAGAGCTACGGACAGCCTCTTGGGAGCAGTACTTC. Residues: CATSRELRTASWEQYF.

The rearrangement links TRBV6-5 to TRBJ1-1; a weak D match, TRBD1 (6 bases). In germline, CDR1 is MNHEY, CDR2 SVGAGI. The CDR3 runs 14 residues. V was shortened by 6 bases and J by 4 bases, with 15 bases between the two germline ends. CDR3 region: CASRGTGSGTEAFF. CDR3 in DNA: TGTGCCAGCAGAGGAACAGGGTCGGGCACTGAAGCTTTCTTT.

V gene TRBV19 combines with J gene TRBJ2-1, with D unclear. The CDR3 length is 13 residues. Per germline, CDR1 LNHDA and CDR2 SQIVND (reference sequence). The V end lost 3 bases, the J end lost 10 bases, and 13 bases lay between the germline ends. The CDR3 loop is CASSIPLSGEQFF. CDR3 DNA sequence: TGTGCCAGTAGTATTCCTCTTTCCGGGGAGCAGTTCTTC. The whole variable domain, remainder taken from reference TRBV19 and TRBJ2-1, is DGGITQSPKYLFRKEGQNVTLSCEQNLNHDAMYWYRQDPGQGLRLIYYSQIVNDFQKGDIAEGYSVSREKKESFPLTVTSAQKNPTAFYLCASSIPLSGEQFFGPGTRLTVL.